This T cell receptor beta chain was captured in a study of blood T cell repertoires in COVID-19. Study-level background: In each case, the material was cDNA or gDNA derived from T cells, B-cell-depleted T cells, or PBMCs.

Original data processing: Estimation of nucleated cell counts relied on the amplification of reference gene primers. Data came from immunoSEQ multiplex PCR; TCRdb stores just in-frame clones and leaves some out. V and J calls and clone size follow that table, whereas D and trimming were derived from the DNA. Of 130,000 to 150,000 clones in the sample, about four fifths are singletons; the top ten hold roughly 8.3%. From germline, CDR1 is ENHRY and CDR2 SYGVKD. V was pared by 1 base and J by 8 bases, with 1 base of the junction left unmatched. The CDR3 contains 12 residues. This sequence was found in a woman at least 80 years old in a cohort sampled during active or convalescent COVID-19. The V gene is TRBV10-3, the J gene TRBJ1-1; 7 nucleotides line up with TRBD1. The source material was peripheral blood. CDR3 coding DNA: TGTGCCATCAGTGAGTACAGGGGAGAAGCTTTCTTT. It translates to CAISEYRGEAFF.